This TCR beta chain was captured by sequencing in a study of T cell responses to AZD1222 COVID-19 vaccine. Measured with immunoSEQ multiplex PCR; TCRdb has only the in-frame clones, and not every one. In the table there are approximately 180,000 clones, 75% to 90% of which are singletons. Germline trimming cut 5 bases from V and 0 bases from J; bases unmatched to any gene: 7. CDR3 length equals 16 residues. Germline assignment: CDR1 MNHEY and CDR2 SMNVEV (reference sequence). This chain connects TRBV27 to TRBJ1-5; 7 bases agree with TRBD1. The source material was peripheral blood, sampled 28 days after the second dose of the MenACWY control vaccine. This TCR derives from an adult who received the MenACWY meningococcal vaccine as a control. Here the CDR3 DNA reads TGTGCCAGCAGTGGATACAGGGGATCTAGCAATCAGCCCCAGCATTTT. Protein sequence: CASSGYRGSSNQPQHF.